Shown below are 20 T cell receptor beta chains from a single sample sequenced in a study of regulatory T cells in long-lasting Graves disease. Indicated time point: newly diagnosed GD, antithyroid drugs for less than 3 months. From RNA extracted from PBMCs, the TCR library was made. In building TCR beta libraries, iRepertoire HTBI primers were used together with Arm-PCR of CDR3 regions. One entry per CDR3 protein results from TCRdb running MiXCR on the multiplex PCR reads. The sample gives approximately 400,000 distinct CDR3 sequences, roughly 12% of which show up once; about 20% is in the top ten. The data were also submitted as part of a second study, on T cells in Graves' hyperthyroidism and ophthalmopathy.

The sample here was peripheral blood mononuclear cells (PBMCs), taken at new diagnosis, from a patient treated with antithyroid drugs. The receptors were sampled from a woman younger than 30 with Graves disease.

This clonotype has a count of ten or more. The rearrangement links TRBV7-2 to TRBJ2-7; D perhaps matches TRBD1 (7 bases). V gave up 8 bases and J gave up 7 bases, with 21 bases separating them. Germline values: CDR1 SGHTA, CDR2 FQGNSA. There are 14 residues in the CDR3. CDR3 sequence (DNA): TGTGCCAGCGGGCGGGACAGCTTTGCAAGGGAGCAGTACTTC. Translation: CASGRDSFAREQYF.

This clonotype came up a few times. The chain employs TRBV6-1 and TRBJ2-5, with 8 bases fitting TRBD1. Trimming removed 6 bases from V and 4 bases from J; junction bases left unmatched: 10. CDR3 size: 15 residues. CDR1 is MNHNS, CDR2 SASEGT, per germline. The CDR3 DNA follows: TGTGCCAGCAGGGAGAGACAGGGGCGACGAGAGACCCAGTACTTC. This translates into CASRERQGRRETQYF.

This clonotype was counted at least ten times. The chain recombines TRBV6-2 or TRBV6-3 with TRBJ2-3; no firm D call. V lost 4 bases and J 14 bases, leaving 19 bases between the germline ends. The CDR3 contains 13 residues. Germline V lookup: CDR1 MNHEY, CDR2 SVGEGT. The CDR3 DNA reads as TGTGCCAGCAGTTGGACGCGGCTAGGTGAAGGGTATTTT. It specifies CASSWTRLGEGYF.

This clonotype has just a few counts. The V and J genes are TRBV12-3 or TRBV12-4 and TRBJ1-3; D perhaps matches TRBD1 (5 bases). With 2 bases removed from V and 7 bases from J, the gap between germline ends came to 12 bases. The CDR3 consists of 14 residues. DNA for the CDR3: TGTGCCAGCAGTTTATATGCGGGGGAGAACACCATATATTTT. Amino acids: CASSLYAGENTIYF.

This clonotype was counted many times. DNA for the CDR3: TGTGCCACCACTATAGGCAGGGAATCTACTGAAGCTTTCTTT. It translates to CATTIGRESTEAFF. This chain links TRBV24-1 with TRBJ1-1; tentatively, D is TRBD1 (5 bases). Germline CDR1 KGHDR, CDR2 SFDVKD. CDR3 size: 14 residues. The V and J ends lost 8 bases and 5 bases respectively, with 17 bases between them.

This clonotype was seen at least ten times. V is TRBV5-1 and J is TRBJ1-2, with D possibly TRBD1 on 5 matching bases. Germline V gene sequence: CDR1 SGHRS, CDR2 YFSETQ. The CDR3 runs 19 residues. The V end was cut by 4 bases, the J end by 2 bases, with 27 bases between. The CDR3 coding sequence is TGCGCCAGCAGCACGGGAGATTTAGGGACGGAGACTTCAAACTATGGCTACACCTTC. It yields the protein CASSTGDLGTETSNYGYTF.

The sample holds a few counts of this clonotype. The chain uses TRBV30 and TRBJ1-1; D gene ambiguous. Per the germline V gene, CDR1 is GTSNPN and CDR2 is SVGIG (reference sequence). There are 16 residues in the CDR3. V was cut by 0 bases and J by 2 bases, with 16 bases left in between. The CDR3 here is CAWSVTGIGFNTEAFF. The CDR3 DNA sequence: TGTGCCTGGAGTGTAACGGGGATTGGTTTTAACACTGAAGCTTTCTTT.

This clonotype was seen ten or more times. The chain links TRBV9 to TRBJ1-1; D uncertain. Germline V gene lookup returns CDR1 SGDLS and CDR2 YYNGEE. The CDR3 length is 13 residues. Trimming pared 1 base from V and 1 base from J, leaving 5 bases between. The DNA of the CDR3 is TGTGCCAGCAGCGTATTAGGGAACACTGAAGCTTTCTTT. Amino acid sequence: CASSVLGNTEAFF. The whole variable domain, filled in from reference TRBV9 and TRBJ1-1, reads DSGVTQTPKHLITATGQRVTLRCSPRSGDLSVYWYQQSLDQGLQFLIQYYNGEERAKGNILERFSAQQFPDLHSELNLSSLELGDSALYFCASSVLGNTEAFFGQGTRLTVV.

Many counts were recorded for this clonotype. V is TRBV4-3 and J is TRBJ2-7; 9 nucleotides match TRBD1. The V and J ends lost 4 bases and 4 bases, in that order; junction bases with no gene match: 5. CDR3 length: 14 amino acids. Germline V gene sequence: CDR1 LGHNA, CDR2 YSLEER. The CDR3 is CASSPGQGRYEQYF. The DNA for the CDR3 is TGCGCCAGCAGCCCAGGACAGGGGAGGTACGAGCAGTACTTC.

This clonotype was seen repeatedly, ten times or more. The chain has TRBV5-6 and TRBJ2-1, with D possibly matching TRBD1 (5 bases). Germline V gene lookup returns CDR1 SGHDT and CDR2 YYEEEE. The CDR3 has 13 amino acids. V lost 1 base, J lost 7 bases, and 9 bases lay in between. CDR3 sequence: CASSLITGNEQFF. The CDR3 nucleotides are TGTGCCAGCAGCTTGATAACAGGAAATGAGCAGTTCTTC.

This clonotype was detected ten times or more. The V and J genes are TRBV7-2 and TRBJ2-1; the match to TRBD2 covers 12 bases. Germline V gene lookup returns CDR1 SGHTA and CDR2 FQGNSA. V shed 1 base, J shed 3 bases, and the junction held 10 bases outside the gene matches. The CDR3 is 19 residues long. The CDR3 spells CASSLGPLAGGLYYNEQFF. DNA of the CDR3: TGTGCCAGCAGCTTAGGACCCCTAGCGGGGGGGCTGTACTACAATGAGCAGTTCTTC.

This clonotype was recorded many times. The genes are TRBV6-5 and TRBJ1-1; no clear D gene. V was trimmed by 0 bases and J by 0 bases, leaving 8 bases between them. Germline V gene data show CDR1 as MNHEY and CDR2 as SVGAGI. This CDR3 spans 15 amino acids. CDR3 coding DNA: TGTGCCAGCAGTTACTCCCTGGGAGTGAACACTGAAGCTTTCTTT. It encodes CASSYSLGVNTEAFF.

This clonotype was counted at least ten times. The chain combines TRBV6-2 or TRBV6-3 with TRBJ2-1, with D possibly TRBD2 on 5 matching bases. CDR3 length: 11 amino acids. The germline gives CDR1 MNHEY, CDR2 SVGEGT. The V gene lost 8 bases and the J gene lost 4 bases, with 6 bases spanning the gap. This CDR3 is CASRGYNEQFF. As DNA, the CDR3 is TGTGCCAGCCGGGGTTACAATGAGCAGTTCTTC.

This clonotype appeared many times. This chain joins TRBV20-1 and TRBJ1-1, with a tentative D call TRBD1 (5 bases). CDR1 DFQATT and CDR2 SNEGSKA come from the germline V gene (reference sequence). The CDR3 totals 14 residues. CDR3 amino acids: CRDPKEGTSTEAFF. In DNA form, the CDR3 reads TGCAGGGACCCCAAGGAGGGGACTTCGACTGAAGCTTTCTTT.

This clonotype was observed a few times. A read error may be the cause here, since a much bigger clone is one base away. The chain uses TRBV28 and TRBJ1-5; no definite D call. The V gene's germline CDR1 is MDHEN and CDR2 SYDVKM. There are 15 residues in the CDR3. Here the CDR3 DNA reads TGTGCCAGCAGTTTATCGTTTGACTCCAATCAGCCCCGGCATTTT. Encoded protein: CASSLSFDSNQPRHF. Based on the CDR3 plus reference TRBV28 and TRBJ1-5, the full variable domain is DVKVTQSSRYLVKRTGEKVFLECVQDMDHENMFWYRQDPGLGLRLIYFSYDVKMKEKGDIPEGYSVSREKKERFSLILESASTNQTSMYLCASSLSFDSNQPRHFGDGTRLSIL.

This clonotype was found many times. The junction departs from germline at one end; a sequencing error may be responsible. The rearrangement uses TRBV5-1 and TRBJ2-5; TRBD1 aligns across 7 bases. Germline V lookup: CDR1 SGHRS, CDR2 YFSETQ. This CDR3 spans 15 amino acids. The CDR3: CASSTTQGFQETQYF. The CDR3 region has the DNA TGTGCCAGCAGCACAACACAGGGGTTCCAAGAGACCCAGTACTTC.

This clonotype was counted at least ten times. The chain is built from TRBV6-2 or TRBV6-3 and TRBJ1-1; 7 bases agree with TRBD1. Losses at the gene ends were 4 bases for V and 3 bases for J; bases not matched to a gene: 11. Looked up from germline, CDR1 is MNHEY and CDR2 is SVGEGT. The CDR3 contains 16 residues. The CDR3 sequence is CASSFNRRGLDTEAFF. The CDR3 DNA is TGTGCCAGCAGTTTCAACCGAAGGGGGCTTGACACTGAAGCTTTCTTT.

The table lists this clonotype with many counts. The V call is TRBV20-1, the J call TRBJ1-3; maybe TRBD1 (6 bases). The germline gives CDR1 DFQATT, CDR2 SNEGSKA (reference sequence). The V end lost 3 bases, the J end lost 0 bases, and 27 bases lay between the germline ends. CDR3 size: 20 residues. CDR3 bases: TGCAGTGCTAGCCTTTTGAGGGGGATCCTAAAAATTCCCTCTGGAAACACCATATATTTT. This codes for CSASLLRGILKIPSGNTIYF.

The V gene is TRBV25-1, the J gene TRBJ2-3; 7 nucleotides match TRBD1. Germline CDR1 is MGHDK and CDR2 is SYGVNS. CDR3 length equals 13 residues. V lost 2 bases and J lost 6; bases outside the gene matches: 2. This CDR3 reads CASSEPTGDTQYF. CDR3 DNA sequence: TGTGCCAGCAGTGAACCGACAGGGGATACGCAGTATTTT.

There are many counts of this clonotype. This chain joins TRBV11-1 and TRBJ2-5; TRBD2 aligns across 14 bases. The CDR3 extends over 17 amino acids. Unmatched junction bases numbered 10, after V lost 5 bases and J lost 5 bases. Germline V gene lookup returns CDR1 SGHAT and CDR2 FQDESV (reference sequence). CDR3 sequence reads: CASSLRLAGGPMETQYF. The CDR3 DNA is TGTGCCAGCAGCCTAAGACTAGCGGGAGGGCCGATGGAGACCCAGTACTTC.